A selection of T cell receptor beta chains follows, all from one sample in a study of identical twins. TCRdb reanalysed the 5' RACE reads using MiXCR and keeps one entry per CDR3 protein. This sample carries around 1.7 million distinct CDR3 sequences, about 32% of them seen once, and the ten largest clones take 0.25% to 0.3%. Specimen: cord blood. The receptors were gathered from a newborn girl in good health. Both conserved end residues are part of each CDR3. Fields, in order: J gene, D gene, clone size, V gene, CDR3 protein, CDR3 DNA. The D gene is left open where the match is weak. A row's size may be missing; if present it is once, few, many or a size class.

j_gene: TRBJ2-7; d_gene: .; abundance: .; v_gene: TRBV11-2; CDR3aa: CASSLGVARDTTYEQYF; CDR3nt: TGTGCCAGCAGCTTGGGCGTGGCCCGGGACACCACCTACGAGCAGTACTTC
j_gene: TRBJ2-5; d_gene: TRBD1; abundance: few; v_gene: TRBV12-3/TRBV12-4; CDR3aa: CASTKKGDRETQYF; CDR3nt: TGTGCCAGCACCAAAAAGGGGGACAGGGAGACCCAGTACTTC
j_gene: TRBJ2-3; d_gene: .; abundance: .; v_gene: TRBV5-1; CDR3aa: CASSLAMRGADTQYF; CDR3nt: TGCGCCAGCAGCTTGGCCATGAGGGGGGCAGATACGCAGTATTTT
j_gene: TRBJ2-5; d_gene: TRBD1; abundance: .; v_gene: TRBV27; CDR3aa: CASRGQVTQYF; CDR3nt: TGTGCCAGCAGGGGACAGGTGACCCAGTACTTC
j_gene: TRBJ1-2; d_gene: .; abundance: .; v_gene: TRBV21-1; CDR3aa: CASSKEGRPGTGALANYGYTF; CDR3nt: TGTGCCAGCAGCAAGGAGGGTCGGCCCGGGACAGGGGCTTTAGCTAACTATGGCTACACCTTC
j_gene: TRBJ2-5; d_gene: .; abundance: few; v_gene: TRBV27; CDR3aa: CASSLKFRAEQYF; CDR3nt: TGTGCCAGCAGTTTAAAGTTCCGGGCAGAGCAGTACTTC
j_gene: TRBJ2-1; d_gene: .; abundance: few; v_gene: TRBV12-3/TRBV12-4; CDR3aa: CASSLVPGNNEQFF; CDR3nt: TGTGCCAGCAGTTTAGTTCCGGGGAACAATGAGCAGTTCTTC
j_gene: TRBJ1-2; d_gene: TRBD1; abundance: .; v_gene: TRBV6-5; CDR3aa: CASRATQGNYGYTF; CDR3nt: TGTGCCAGCAGGGCAACACAGGGGAACTATGGCTACACCTTC
j_gene: TRBJ2-7; d_gene: .; abundance: .; v_gene: TRBV20-1; CDR3aa: CSAGRTLAVSYEQYF; CDR3nt: TGCAGTGCTGGTCGGACACTAGCAGTTTCCTACGAGCAGTACTTC
j_gene: TRBJ2-3; d_gene: .; abundance: .; v_gene: TRBV28; CDR3aa: CASSPGRGYTQYF; CDR3nt: TGTGCCAGCAGTCCCGGAAGAGGGTATACGCAGTATTTT
j_gene: TRBJ2-4; d_gene: TRBD1; abundance: few; v_gene: TRBV4-2; CDR3aa: CASSQDWGQGRAKNIQYF; CDR3nt: TGTGCCAGCAGCCAAGATTGGGGACAGGGGAGAGCCAAAAACATTCAGTACTTC
j_gene: TRBJ1-2; d_gene: TRBD1; abundance: .; v_gene: TRBV20-1; CDR3aa: CSATGQGGYGYTF; CDR3nt: TGCAGTGCTACGGGACAGGGTGGCTATGGCTACACCTTC
j_gene: TRBJ1-2; d_gene: .; abundance: once; v_gene: TRBV6-6; CDR3aa: CASSYDGFNGYTF; CDR3nt: TGTGCCAGCAGTTACGACGGGTTTAATGGCTACACCTTC
j_gene: TRBJ2-7; d_gene: .; abundance: many; v_gene: TRBV12-3/TRBV12-4; CDR3aa: CASSPHRVYEQYF; CDR3nt: TGTGCCAGCAGTCCACACAGGGTCTACGAGCAGTACTTC
j_gene: TRBJ2-1; d_gene: .; abundance: few; v_gene: TRBV13; CDR3aa: CASGPTYNEQFF; CDR3nt: TGTGCCAGTGGCCCGACCTACAATGAGCAGTTCTTC
j_gene: TRBJ2-7; d_gene: TRBD2; abundance: once; v_gene: TRBV7-9; CDR3aa: CASSLDSLAGTYNEQYF; CDR3nt: TGTGCCAGCAGCTTAGATTCACTAGCGGGGACCTACAATGAGCAGTACTTC
j_gene: TRBJ2-7; d_gene: TRBD2; abundance: few; v_gene: TRBV6-2/TRBV6-3; CDR3aa: CASSRWTSGRIQYF; CDR3nt: TGTGCCAGCAGTCGGTGGACTAGCGGGAGGATTCAGTACTTC
j_gene: TRBJ2-3; d_gene: TRBD1; abundance: .; v_gene: TRBV9; CDR3aa: CASSVGGQLFTDTQYF; CDR3nt: TGTGCCAGCAGCGTAGGGGGACAGCTTTTCACAGATACGCAGTATTTT
j_gene: TRBJ1-2; d_gene: .; abundance: .; v_gene: TRBV6-6; CDR3aa: CASSYEQEHGYTF; CDR3nt: TGTGCCAGCAGTTATGAACAGGAGCATGGCTACACCTTC
j_gene: TRBJ1-2; d_gene: .; abundance: few; v_gene: TRBV7-9; CDR3aa: CASSRQTPGDGYTF; CDR3nt: TGTGCCAGCAGCCGACAGACCCCAGGGGATGGCTACACCTTC
j_gene: TRBJ1-2; d_gene: .; abundance: .; v_gene: TRBV3-1; CDR3aa: CASSQKLVGGYTF; CDR3nt: TGTGCCAGCAGCCAAAAATTGGTCGGTGGCTACACCTTC
j_gene: TRBJ1-2; d_gene: .; abundance: few; v_gene: TRBV15; CDR3aa: CATSTQGVNYGYTF; CDR3nt: TGTGCCACCAGCACCCAGGGTGTTAACTATGGCTACACCTTC
j_gene: TRBJ2-7; d_gene: .; abundance: few; v_gene: TRBV7-9; CDR3aa: CASSLGSYAYEQYF; CDR3nt: TGTGCCAGCAGCTTAGGCAGTTATGCCTACGAGCAGTACTTC
j_gene: TRBJ1-1; d_gene: .; abundance: many; v_gene: TRBV5-1; CDR3aa: CASSRGQLNTEAFF; CDR3nt: TGTGCCAGCAGCCGCGGACAGCTGAACACTGAAGCTTTCTTT
j_gene: TRBJ1-1; d_gene: .; abundance: few; v_gene: TRBV7-2; CDR3aa: CASSLEIGRDTEAFF; CDR3nt: TGTGCCAGCAGCTTAGAGATCGGCAGGGACACTGAAGCTTTCTTT
j_gene: TRBJ2-1; d_gene: .; abundance: .; v_gene: TRBV10-3; CDR3aa: CAISESGPRLGEQFF; CDR3nt: TGTGCCATCAGTGAGTCGGGCCCCCGACTAGGAGAGCAGTTCTTC
j_gene: TRBJ2-4; d_gene: .; abundance: .; v_gene: TRBV4-1; CDR3aa: CASSQPTLAKNIQYF; CDR3nt: TGCGCCAGCAGCCAGCCGACACTAGCCAAAAACATTCAGTACTTT
j_gene: TRBJ1-1; d_gene: .; abundance: few; v_gene: TRBV11-2; CDR3aa: CASSLYGKGTEAFF; CDR3nt: TGTGCCAGCAGCTTATACGGGAAGGGCACTGAAGCTTTCTTT
j_gene: TRBJ2-5; d_gene: TRBD1; abundance: few; v_gene: TRBV28; CDR3aa: CASSSHTPTGTETQYF; CDR3nt: TGTGCCAGCAGTTCGCATACCCCGACAGGGACCGAGACCCAGTACTTC
j_gene: TRBJ1-1; d_gene: .; abundance: .; v_gene: TRBV3-1; CDR3aa: CASSQAPGLVPEAFF; CDR3nt: TGTGCCAGCAGCCAAGCTCCGGGGCTGGTACCAGAAGCTTTCTTT
j_gene: TRBJ2-7; d_gene: TRBD1; abundance: .; v_gene: TRBV29-1; CDR3aa: CSVPSGGYEQYF; CDR3nt: TGCAGCGTCCCCTCAGGGGGCTACGAGCAGTACTTC
j_gene: TRBJ1-5; d_gene: .; abundance: .; v_gene: TRBV28; CDR3aa: CASTLGGFQPQHF; CDR3nt: TGTGCCAGCACCCTCGGGGGGTTCCAGCCCCAGCATTTT
j_gene: TRBJ1-6; d_gene: .; abundance: few; v_gene: TRBV20-1; CDR3aa: CSAPERGALDNSPLHF; CDR3nt: TGCAGTGCTCCCGAAAGAGGGGCCCTCGATAATTCACCCCTCCACTTT
j_gene: TRBJ2-7; d_gene: TRBD1; abundance: few; v_gene: TRBV13; CDR3aa: CASSNRDRGYEQYF; CDR3nt: TGTGCCAGCAGCAACCGGGACAGGGGGTACGAGCAGTACTTC
j_gene: TRBJ2-7; d_gene: TRBD2; abundance: .; v_gene: TRBV12-3/TRBV12-4; CDR3aa: CASRLAGGSGEQYF; CDR3nt: TGTGCCAGCAGGCTAGCGGGAGGTTCCGGTGAGCAGTACTTC
j_gene: TRBJ2-3; d_gene: .; abundance: .; v_gene: TRBV7-9; CDR3aa: CASSPEGVEDTQYF; CDR3nt: TGTGCCAGCAGCCCCGAGGGGGTAGAAGATACGCAGTATTTT
j_gene: TRBJ2-7; d_gene: TRBD2; abundance: many; v_gene: TRBV7-8; CDR3aa: CASSLSSGGHEQYF; CDR3nt: TGTGCCAGCAGCTTGTCTAGCGGGGGCCACGAGCAGTACTTC
j_gene: TRBJ1-2; d_gene: .; abundance: few; v_gene: TRBV5-1; CDR3aa: CASSVTVHTYGYTF; CDR3nt: TGCGCCAGCAGCGTGACAGTCCATACCTATGGCTACACCTTC
j_gene: TRBJ2-7; d_gene: .; abundance: many; v_gene: TRBV6-5; CDR3aa: CASSRGRGTYEQYF; CDR3nt: TGTGCCAGCAGCCGCGGGCGCGGAACCTACGAGCAGTACTTC